This T cell receptor beta chain was identified during a study of shared clonotypes between healthy human individuals. Per germline, CDR1 SEHNR and CDR2 FQNEAQ (reference sequence). The CDR3 extends over 13 amino acids. The germline V and J ends were trimmed by 1 base and 5 bases, with 7 bases remaining between them. Sequencing used immunoSEQ multiplex PCR; TCRdb keeps in-frame clones, though not all of them. The table includes around 690,000 clones, about 92% detected once. Sequenced sample: memory CD8+ T cells from PBMCs. The subset is: CD45RO+ cells pooled with CCR7-negative TemRA cells. This TCR came from a man aged 18 to 29 in good health. Some clones in this sample may be carry-over from other donors' samples. The V gene is TRBV7-9, the J gene TRBJ2-3; D ambiguous. The CDR3 region is CASSLGNGDTQYF. DNA of the CDR3: TGTGCCAGCAGCTTAGGGAACGGAGATACGCAGTATTTT.